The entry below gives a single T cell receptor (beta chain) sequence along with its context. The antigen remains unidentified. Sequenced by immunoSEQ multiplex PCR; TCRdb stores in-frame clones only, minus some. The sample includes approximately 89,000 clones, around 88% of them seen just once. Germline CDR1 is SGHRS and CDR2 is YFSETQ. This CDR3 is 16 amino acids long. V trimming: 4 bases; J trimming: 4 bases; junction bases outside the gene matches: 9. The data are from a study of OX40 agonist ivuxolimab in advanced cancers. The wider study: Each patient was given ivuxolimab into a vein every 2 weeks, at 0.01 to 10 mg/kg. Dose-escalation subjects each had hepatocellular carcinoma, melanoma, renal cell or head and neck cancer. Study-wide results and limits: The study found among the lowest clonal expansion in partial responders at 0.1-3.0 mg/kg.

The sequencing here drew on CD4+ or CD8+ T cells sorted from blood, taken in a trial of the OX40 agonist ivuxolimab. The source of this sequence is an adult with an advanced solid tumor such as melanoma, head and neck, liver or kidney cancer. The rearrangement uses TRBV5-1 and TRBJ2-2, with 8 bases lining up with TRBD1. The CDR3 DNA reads TGCGCCAGCAGCCCCCGGGCAGGGGGCAGCACCGGGGAGCTGTTTTTT. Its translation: CASSPRAGGSTGELFF.